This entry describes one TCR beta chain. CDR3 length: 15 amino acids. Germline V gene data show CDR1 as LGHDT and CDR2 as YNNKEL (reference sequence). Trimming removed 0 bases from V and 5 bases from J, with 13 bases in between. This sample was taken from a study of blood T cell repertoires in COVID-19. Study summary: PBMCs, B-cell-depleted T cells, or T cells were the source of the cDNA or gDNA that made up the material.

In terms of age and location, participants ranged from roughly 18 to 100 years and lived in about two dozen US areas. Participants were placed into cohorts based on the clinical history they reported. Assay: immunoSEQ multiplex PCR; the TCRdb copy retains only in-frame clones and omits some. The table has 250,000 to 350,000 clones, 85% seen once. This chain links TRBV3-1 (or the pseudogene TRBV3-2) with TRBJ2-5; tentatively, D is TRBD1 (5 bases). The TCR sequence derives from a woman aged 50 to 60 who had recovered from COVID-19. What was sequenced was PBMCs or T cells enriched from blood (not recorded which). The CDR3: CASSQDRAGWETQYF. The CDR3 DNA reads TGTGCCAGCAGCCAAGATCGAGCAGGGTGGGAGACCCAGTACTTC.